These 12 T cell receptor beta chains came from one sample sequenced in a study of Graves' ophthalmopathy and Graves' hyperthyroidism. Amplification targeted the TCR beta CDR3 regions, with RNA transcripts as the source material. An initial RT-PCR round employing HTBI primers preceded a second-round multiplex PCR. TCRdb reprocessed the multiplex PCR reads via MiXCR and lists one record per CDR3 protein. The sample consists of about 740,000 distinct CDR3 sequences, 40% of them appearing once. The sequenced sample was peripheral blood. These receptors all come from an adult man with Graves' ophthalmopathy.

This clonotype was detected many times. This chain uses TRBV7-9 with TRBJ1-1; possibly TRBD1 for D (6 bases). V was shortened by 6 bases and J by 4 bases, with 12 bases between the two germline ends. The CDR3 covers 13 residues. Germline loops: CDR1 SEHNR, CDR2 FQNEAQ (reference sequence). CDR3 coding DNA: TGTGCCAGCAGATCAGGGGTGAGCACTGAAGCTTTCTTT. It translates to CASRSGVSTEAFF.

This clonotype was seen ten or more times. The DNA of the CDR3 is TGTGCCACCAGCGACGGGACCAGGGGCTTTAGCAATCAGCCCCAGCATTTT. This translates into CATSDGTRGFSNQPQHF. J is TRBJ1-5 and V is TRBV24-1, with D tentatively TRBD1 (6 bases). CDR3 length: 17 residues. Germline-derived CDR1 and CDR2 are KGHDR and SFDVKD. V lost 7 bases and J lost 0, with 18 bases in between.

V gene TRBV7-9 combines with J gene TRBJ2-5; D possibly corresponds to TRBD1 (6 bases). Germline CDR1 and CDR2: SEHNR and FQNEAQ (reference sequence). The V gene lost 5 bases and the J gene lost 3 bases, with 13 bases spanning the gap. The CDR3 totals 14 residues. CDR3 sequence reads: CASSVQTGEETQYF. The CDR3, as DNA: TGTGCCAGCAGCGTGCAGACAGGAGAAGAGACCCAGTACTTC.

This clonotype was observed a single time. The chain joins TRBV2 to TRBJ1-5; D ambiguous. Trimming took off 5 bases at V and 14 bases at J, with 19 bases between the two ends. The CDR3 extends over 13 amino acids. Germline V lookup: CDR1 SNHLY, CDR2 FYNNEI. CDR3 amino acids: CASSSSPRRVEHF. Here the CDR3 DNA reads TGTGCCAGCAGTTCCAGCCCAAGGAGAGTGGAGCATTTT.

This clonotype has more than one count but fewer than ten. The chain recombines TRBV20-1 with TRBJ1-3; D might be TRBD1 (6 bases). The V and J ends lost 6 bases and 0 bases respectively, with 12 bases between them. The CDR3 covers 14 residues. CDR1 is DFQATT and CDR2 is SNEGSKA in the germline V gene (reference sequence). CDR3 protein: CSAPGDYSGNTIYF. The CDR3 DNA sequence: TGCAGTGCGCCAGGGGACTACTCTGGAAACACCATATATTTT.

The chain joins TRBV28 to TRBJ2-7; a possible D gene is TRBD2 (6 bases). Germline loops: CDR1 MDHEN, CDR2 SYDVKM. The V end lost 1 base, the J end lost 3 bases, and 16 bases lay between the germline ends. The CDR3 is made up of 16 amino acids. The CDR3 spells CASSLYKGREVYEQYF. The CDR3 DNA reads TGTGCCAGCAGTTTATACAAAGGGCGGGAAGTCTACGAGCAGTACTTC.

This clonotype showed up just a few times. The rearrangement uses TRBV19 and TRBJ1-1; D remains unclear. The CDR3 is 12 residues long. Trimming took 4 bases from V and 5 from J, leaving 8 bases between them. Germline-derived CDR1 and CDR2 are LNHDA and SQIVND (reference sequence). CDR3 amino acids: CASSNPWTEAFF. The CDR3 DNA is TGTGCCAGTAGTAACCCTTGGACTGAAGCTTTCTTT.

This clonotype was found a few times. CDR3: CASSNLDSNTGELFF. In nucleotides, the CDR3 is TGTGCCAGCAGTAACCTTGACTCAAACACCGGGGAGCTGTTTTTT. The chain uses TRBV6-1 and TRBJ2-2; D call uncertain. In germline, CDR1 is MNHNS, CDR2 SASEGT. V gave up 5 bases and J gave up 2 bases, with 12 bases separating them. The CDR3 is 15 residues long.

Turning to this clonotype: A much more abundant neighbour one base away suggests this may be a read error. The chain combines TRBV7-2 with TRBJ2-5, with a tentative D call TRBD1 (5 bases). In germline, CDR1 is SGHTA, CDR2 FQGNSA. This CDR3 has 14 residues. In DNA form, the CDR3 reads TGTGCCAGCACGATGATACGACAGCAAGAGACCCGGTACTTC. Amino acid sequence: CASTMIRQQETRYF.

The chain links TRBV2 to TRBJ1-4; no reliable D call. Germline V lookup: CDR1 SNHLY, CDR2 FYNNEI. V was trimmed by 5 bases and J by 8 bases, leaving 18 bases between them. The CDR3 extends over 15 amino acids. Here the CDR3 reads CASSWGGREGEKLFF. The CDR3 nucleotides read TGTGCCAGCAGTTGGGGTGGTCGTGAGGGCGAAAAACTGTTTTTT.

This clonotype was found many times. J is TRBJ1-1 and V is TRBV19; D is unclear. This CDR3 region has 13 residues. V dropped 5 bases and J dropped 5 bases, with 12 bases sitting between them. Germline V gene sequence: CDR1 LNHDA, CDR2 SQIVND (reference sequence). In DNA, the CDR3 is TGTGCCAGTAGTGCCCGACCAGATACTGAAGCTTTCTTT. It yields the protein CASSARPDTEAFF. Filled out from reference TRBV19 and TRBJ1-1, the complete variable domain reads DGGITQSPKYLFRKEGQNVTLSCEQNLNHDAMYWYRQDPGQGLRLIYYSQIVNDFQKGDIAEGYSVSREKKESFPLTVTSAQKNPTAFYLCASSARPDTEAFFGQGTRLTVV.

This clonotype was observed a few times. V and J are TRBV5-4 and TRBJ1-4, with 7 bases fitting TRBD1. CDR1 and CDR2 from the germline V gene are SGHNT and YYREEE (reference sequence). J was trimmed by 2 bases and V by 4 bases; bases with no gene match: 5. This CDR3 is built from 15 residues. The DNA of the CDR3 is TGTGCCAGCAGCGGGGGGACAGCCACTAATGAAAAACTGTTTTTT. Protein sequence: CASSGGTATNEKLFF.